This section outlines one TCR beta chain sequence together with its context. The data belong to a study of blood T cell repertoires in COVID-19. About the study: COVID-19 samples, acute and convalescent, were from the United States, Italy and Spain. In each case, the material was cDNA or gDNA derived from T cells, B-cell-depleted T cells, or PBMCs.

Per the study methods: Nucleated cell number was recorded as an estimate derived from reference gene primer amplification. Assay: immunoSEQ multiplex PCR; the TCRdb copy retains only in-frame clones and omits some. V, J and clone size are those of that table, while D and trimming were read from the DNA. The sample includes 50,000 to 55,000 clones, roughly 85% of them seen just once. The germline V gene has CDR1 MNHEY and CDR2 SMNVEV (reference sequence). V shed 3 bases and J 3 bases; nucleotides not matched to a gene: 4. The length of the CDR3 is 15 residues. The sequence was collected from a man in his 60s with acute or convalescent COVID-19. Sequencing used peripheral blood. V is TRBV27 and J is TRBJ1-3; 8 nucleotides align to TRBD1. The CDR3 here is CASSFAGGGGNTIYF. CDR3 sequence (DNA): TGTGCCAGCAGTTTTGCAGGGGGCGGTGGAAACACCATATATTTT.